This TCR beta chain appears in the sequencing data of a study of CD8+CD57+ T cells in acquired aplastic anemia (dated by TCRdb to 2016 to 2019). Background on the whole study: On average, sorted CD4+ and CD8+ cells yielded around 3.4 ug of extracted DNA, with a range of 0.2 to 27.4 ug. A CD8+CD57+ expansion meant a frequency higher than the mean frequency seen in healthy subjects. What the authors observed across the whole study: CD8+ Simpson's diversity did not differ significantly between patients and healthy controls (P=0.060). Some 31 CD8+ CDR3 sequences were shared between patients and controls but appeared highly expressed in patients and within their immunodominant clones.

Profiling of TCR beta VDJ combinations and CDR3 sequences used genomic DNA as the template. An Illumina HiSeq 2000 was used for TCR repertoire sequencing. From the authors' description of their analysis: Repertoires were assessed using TRBV/TRBJ rearrangement plots, CDR3 size and DJ length profiles, and Simpson's diversity index. The immunodominant clone was defined as the most abundant DNA sequence in deep sequencing data. CDR3 amino acid sequences were screened for sharing across subjects and compared with published repertoires and the VDJdb database. TCRdb trimmed public reads at Q25 via fastp, called clones via MiXCR and kept in-frame beta chains. Here each entry gathers all rows of one CDR3 protein and keeps the most common genes and DNA. The V and J calls reflect TCRdb's pipeline rather than the authors' work. In all, the sample holds 200,000 to 300,000 distinct CDR3 sequences, and around half of those were seen once. Approximately 7.8% of the sample rests with the top ten.

The CDR3, from cysteine to phenylalanine, totals 12 residues. Just CDR3 DNA is preserved here, 36 bases in frame from base 1. V is reduced by 8 bases and J by 6 bases, leaving a spacing of 14 bases between them. Per the germline V gene, SGHVS is the CDR1 and FNYEAQ is the CDR2. This clonotype came up once. The antigen this receptor binds is unknown. No base quality values were provided; no much bigger clone lies one nucleotide off. One read is thin evidence. Flow cytometry had shown CD8+CD57+ cell expansion in the patients selected for sequencing. Every patient had a diagnosis of severe acquired aplastic anemia based on International Study of Aplastic Anemia and Agranulocytosis and Camitta criteria. Patients had received no therapy at the time of blood sampling. TCR repertoires of sorted CD4+ and CD8+ blood T cells from severe aplastic anemia patients and healthy subjects were deep-sequenced in the study. In the USA, patient enrollment took place under clinicaltrials.gov protocols 00001620, 01623167, 00001397, 00071045, 00081523 and 00961064. Ficoll-Paque density gradient centrifugation was used to isolate peripheral blood mononuclear cells. Before DNA extraction, CD4+ and CD8+ T cells were sorted with FACS or magnetic beads.

The sequence derives from a human donor with aplastic anemia. The sequence joins TRBV7-6 to TRBJ2-7; TRBD2 is possibly the D segment (6 matching bases). Sequencing was performed on sorted CD4+, CD8+, or CD8+CD57+ T cells (not recorded which) from PBMCs. The bases are TGTGCCAGCTCGGCGGGGTCCGGCGAGCAGTACTTC. It translates to CASSAGSGEQYF.